Following are 3 T cell receptor beta chains from one sample sequenced in a study of tissue T cells after allogeneic stem cell transplantation. The repertoire was sequenced with immunoSEQ multiplex PCR; TCRdb's copy has only in-frame clones and lacks some. Of more than 45,000 clones in the sample, around 66% were seen once. Sequenced sample: sorted cells pooled from one or two spleens. These receptor sequences come from a pool of C57BL/6 mice in good health.

Regarding this clone: Gene names denote mouse genes. The CDR3 extends 1 residue past the end of the read, so its final part is completed from the germline J gene. The rearrangement joins TRBV4 to TRBJ2-1; 8 positions match TRBD2. V dropped 3 bases and J dropped 6; count of bases not matched to a gene: 1. In germline, CDR1 is LGHDT, CDR2 YNNKQL (reference sequence). The CDR3 consists of 13 residues. The CDR3 sequence is CASSYWGVAEQFF. The CDR3 bases that were read are TGTGCCAGCAGCTACTGGGGGGTTGCTGAGCAGTTC.

Worth noting for this clone: The germline and genes are mouse ones. The read terminates 1 residue ahead of where the CDR3 ends, so the germline J gene completes it. The V gene is TRBV15, the J gene TRBJ2-7, with TRBD2 identical over 10 bases. V was clipped by 2 bases and J by 6 bases; unmatched bases: 4. Germline V gene lookup returns CDR1 SGHND and CDR2 FRSKSL. CDR3 length equals 14 residues. Incomplete CDR3 DNA: TGTGCCAGCAGTTTACCTGGGGGGGCGCTTGAACAGTAC. This translates into CASSLPGGALEQY. The whole CDR3 is CASSLPGGALEQYF.

Regarding this clone: Gene and germline names: mouse. The observed sequence ends 1 residue before the CDR3 terminus, with the missing tail filled in from the germline J gene. The genes are TRBV13-2 and TRBJ1-1; 7 nucleotides agree with TRBD1. Germline-derived CDR1 and CDR2 are NNHNN and SYGAGS (reference sequence). The V and J ends lost 1 base and 5 bases, in that order; junction bases with no gene match: 2. The CDR3 runs 13 residues. The CDR3 DNA, read in part, is TGTGCCAGCGGTGATCCAGGGGGAACAGAAGTCTTC. As protein: CASGDPGGTEVF. The full CDR3 protein is CASGDPGGTEVFF.